This TCR beta chain derives from a study of human T cells and chemical hapten exposure. For the study at large: The sensitizer, 2% DPC, was used on around 2 cm by around 2 cm of upper inner arm skin. The study's findings and limits: Counts of expanded TCRs at PT1 were positively correlated with patch test score.

Via MiXCR, TCRdb re-called the RACE reads, giving one row per CDR3 protein. The sample yields about 120,000 distinct CDR3 sequences, 10% to 12% seen once. The time point here: patch test 3, about 24 weeks after DPC sensitization. Treatment defined: therapeutic diphenylcyclopropenone sensitization with weekly scalp DPC. Suited to DPC and affected by alopecia, the donors ranged from 18 to 70 years old. Turning to this clonotype: The antigen remains unidentified.

The material sequenced was whole blood, taken in connection with sensitization to the hapten diphenylcyclopropenone (DPC). This clonotype was obtained from a woman in her forties or fifties with alopecia areata. Some clones in this sample may be carry-over from other donors' samples.

CDR3 coding DNA: TGCAGTGCTGAGGCATCGGGGAATAGCAATCAGCCCCAGCATTTT. Encoded protein: CSAEASGNSNQPQHF. The rearrangement links TRBV20-1 to TRBJ1-5; D is ambiguous. Germline CDR1 is DFQATT and CDR2 is SNEGSKA (reference sequence). The CDR3 runs to 15 residues. The V gene lost 5 bases and the J gene lost 0 bases, with 14 bases spanning the gap.